This section outlines one T cell receptor (beta chain) sequence together with its context. The antigen remains undetermined. The data are from a study of cytomegalovirus exposure and HLA in healthy donors. The study's findings and limits: Apart from CMV serostatus, no immune exposure information was available. Presence/absence comparisons presumed near-even sequencing depth among donors.

Trimming shortened V by 0 bases and J by 1 base, and 5 bases separated the two germline ends. This CDR3 region has 15 residues. CDR1 SGDLS and CDR2 YYNGEE come from the germline V gene. Primers included in the PCR were 60 Vbeta and 13 Jbeta primers. The table came from immunoSEQ multiplex PCR; TCRdb's copy has only in-frame clones and leaves some out. The sample has approximately 150,000 clones; about 80% are singletons. Sequenced input: PBMCs. The origin of this receptor is a man under 40 in good health and CMV-seropositive. This rearrangement joins TRBV9 to TRBJ2-6; D gene uncertain. CDR3 sequence (DNA): TGTGCCAGCAGCGTAGTGCGGTCTGGGGCCAACGTCCTGACTTTC. Translation: CASSVVRSGANVLTF.